This T cell receptor (beta chain) was profiled in a study of T cell repertoires in ileal Crohn's disease. Broader study findings: Mucosal expansions were suggested to be mainly CD8 T cells. Every patient over 26.8% clonality showed endoscopic recurrence.

Germline assignment: CDR1 SGHRS and CDR2 YFSETQ. This CDR3 spans 14 amino acids. The trim removed 6 bases at V and 1 base at J, leaving 3 bases unmatched. Per sample, roughly 0.45 micrograms of biopsy DNA were TCRB immunosequenced. The assay was immunoSEQ multiplex PCR, and TCRdb's table has in-frame clones only and misses some. Of about 4,500 clones in the sample, about 80% were seen once. Comment on this clone: Its antigen remains unknown.

This receptor was identified in an adult with Crohn's disease. The chain has TRBV5-1 and TRBJ2-5; 10 bases agree with TRBD1. The sequenced sample consisted of ileal tissue. CDR3 nucleotide sequence: TGCGCCAGCAACTGGGACAGGGGCCAAGAGACCCAGTACTTC. Protein: CASNWDRGQETQYF. Together with reference TRBV5-1 and TRBJ2-5, the CDR3 gives the full variable domain: KAGVTQTPRYLIKTRGQQVTLSCSPISGHRSVSWYQQTPGQGLQFLFEYFSETQRNKGNFPGRFSGRQFSNSRSEMNVSTLELGDSALYLCASNWDRGQETQYFGPGTRLLVL.